This T cell receptor beta chain was identified during a study of blood T cell repertoires in COVID-19 (dated by TCRdb to the early 2020s). In the study overall: Samples covering the acute and convalescent phases of COVID-19 were provided by collaborators in the United States, Italy and Spain. The material from the prospective study consisted of cDNA or gDNA derived from T cells, B-cell-depleted T cells, or PBMCs. Subjects who had been exposed to COVID-19, were actively infected with it, or had recovered from it provided the deeply sampled blood TCRbeta repertoires that made up the dataset. The repertoires were made available in a free public database intended to serve as a resource for research on the immune response to SARS-CoV-2. Samples were obtained from the ongoing ImmuneRACE study (first 160 participants) and from 1,254 subjects provided by 6 global collaborators. Sample metadata almost always included a de-identified subject ID, COVID-19 status, age in years and sex. Where available, HLA class I and class II types were obtained from metadata supplied by the sample provider rather than from assay-based typing.

This clone was detected once. Its antigen is not yet known. Base qualities are missing; no much larger clone stands one base away. The collaborating institutions used their own protocols to collect whole blood in K2EDTA tubes. Collaborator samples were shipped for TCRbeta analysis as frozen whole blood, isolated PBMCs, or DNA extracted from either sample type. The research as a whole found: How much clinical and demographic metadata was included differed by source and by participant, and the metadata was provided uncurated.

For this chain, trimming is 7 bases at the V end and 0 bases at the J end, and the number of junction bases without a gene match is 6. CDR1 WSHSY and CDR2 SAAADI are derived from the germline V gene. Spanning cysteine to phenylalanine, the CDR3 consists of 14 amino acids. Kept here is only the CDR3 DNA, which spans 42 bases and is read in frame from base 1. TCRbeta CDR3 regions were amplified from genomic DNA by means of the immunoSEQ Assay, a bias-controlled multiplex PCR. The original pipeline was this. The number of nucleated cells in each sample was estimated from the amplification of reference gene primers within the assay. To quantify the absolute abundance of each unique TCRbeta CDR3 rearrangement, sequence reads were collapsed and filtered. For each sample, productive Simpson clonality was calculated by taking the square root of Simpson's diversity index across productive rearrangements. Here the immuneACCESS table is served through TCRdb, limited to in-frame sequences with V and J called. Missing clones are a known gap in these copies; in checked studies unresolved V genes cover under half, and the rest lacks a known reason. That table furnishes V, J and clone size, whereas the DNA furnished D and trimming. Here the sample has 43,000 or so clones; around nine tenths occur a single time. The top ten clones comprise about 16% of the sample.

The chain links TRBV10-2 with TRBJ2-7; 7 middle bases align to TRBD1. The TCR was taken from a man aged 60 to 75 with active or convalescent COVID-19. Input material: peripheral blood. The sequence in DNA is TGCGCCAGCACCACGGACAGGAGCTCCTACGAGCAGTACTTC. It translates to CASTTDRSSYEQYF.